Presented here are 5 T cell receptor beta chains from one specimen sequenced in a study of T cell changes during pregnancy in multiple sclerosis. Here immunoSEQ multiplex PCR was the method, and the copy in TCRdb shows in-frame clones only, minus some. The table shows fewer than 80,000 clones, with roughly nine tenths occurring only once. This material consisted of CD4+ T cells from peripheral blood mononuclear cells, taken in the third trimester of pregnancy. The receptors stem from a female donor in good health, enrolled as a control in a pregnancy study.

This clone was seen repeatedly, ten times or more. The rearrangement uses TRBV5-6 and TRBJ2-7, with D tentatively TRBD1 (6 bases). The CDR3 has 17 residues. Germline V gene data show CDR1 as SGHDT and CDR2 as YYEEEE. With 4 bases removed from V and 6 bases from J, the gap between germline ends came to 26 bases. The chain's CDR3 is CASSRMGFGGPNSEQYF. The CDR3, as DNA: TGTGCCAGCAGCCGAATGGGGTTTGGGGGCCCTAATTCCGAGCAGTACTTC.

This sequence joins TRBV6-5 and TRBJ1-2; D possibly corresponds to TRBD1 (5 bases). The V and J ends lost 2 bases and 8 bases respectively, with 12 bases between them. Germline V gene sequence: CDR1 MNHEY, CDR2 SVGAGI. The CDR3 spans 13 residues. DNA for the CDR3: TGTGCCAGCAGTTACGAAGGGGCTTGGGGCTACACCTTC. Its protein product is CASSYEGAWGYTF.

The chain couples TRBV6-5 to TRBJ1-2; 9 bases are a match to TRBD1. The CDR3 is 15 residues long. Germline V gene lookup returns CDR1 MNHEY and CDR2 SVGAGI. V gave up 10 bases and J gave up 4 bases; unmatched junction bases: 13. The CDR3 loop is CATQRPGQGGYGYTF. CDR3 nucleotide sequence: TGTGCCACCCAGCGGCCGGGACAGGGAGGCTATGGCTACACCTTC.

This sequence joins TRBV5-1 and TRBJ1-2, with D tentatively TRBD1 (6 bases). This CDR3 contains 16 residues. Germline-derived CDR1 and CDR2 are SGHRS and YFSETQ. V was cut by 4 bases and J by 3 bases, with 19 bases left in between. The CDR3 nucleotides read TGCGCCAGCAGCCCCTGGGGCGGGGGGCAGGACTATGGCTACACCTTC. Amino acids: CASSPWGGGQDYGYTF.

The rearrangement links TRBV11-2 to TRBJ1-3; no firm D call. The germline V gene has CDR1 SGHAT and CDR2 FQNNGV. The CDR3 is 14 amino acids. Between the trimmed V and J ends, which lost 1 base and 3 bases, there was a span of 7 bases. The chain's CDR3 is CASSLGPGGNTIYF. The CDR3 DNA reads TGTGCCAGCAGCTTAGGGCCGGGTGGAAACACCATATATTTT.